The sequence of this T cell receptor beta chain was determined in a study of blood T cell repertoires in COVID-19. About the research overall: Both acute and convalescent COVID-19 samples were obtained from the United States, Italy and Spain. T cells, B-cell-depleted T cells, or PBMCs supplied cDNA or gDNA.

Methods used by the authors: Estimation of nucleated cell counts relied on the amplification of reference gene primers. Assay: immunoSEQ multiplex PCR; the TCRdb copy retains only in-frame clones and omits some. V, J and clone size derive from that table, while D and trimming were established from the DNA sequence. The sample lists around 180,000 clones, roughly 76% seen once, with less than 15% in the top ten. Germline CDR1 reads LGHDT; CDR2 reads YNNKEL (reference sequence). This CDR3 is built from 18 residues. The V gene end was trimmed by 4 bases and the J gene end by 2 bases; junction bases not matched to a gene: 13.

Sequencing input: peripheral blood. The V gene is TRBV3-1 (or the pseudogene TRBV3-2), the J gene TRBJ2-5, with 10 positions matching TRBD2. The receptor comes from a woman of 80 years or more with COVID-19, enrolled during active disease. The CDR3 DNA reads as TGTGCCAGCAGCCCCCTGGTAGCGGGGGGCCGGGCGCAAGAGACCCAGTACTTC. Protein: CASSPLVAGGRAQETQYF.